The clone carrying this T cell receptor beta chain was seen at least ten times. Its target is unknown. Each CDR3 protein is one row after TCRdb ran MiXCR on the 5' RACE reads. The repertoire includes about 330,000 distinct CDR3 sequences, roughly 4.3% of them detected once, and 20% to 25% sits in the top ten. The sample belongs to a study of T cells after yellow fever vaccination. General study points: Reappearance after the booster was seen for most primary-vaccination clones, at 96% CD4 and 88% CD8. Compared with primary, the secondary response was weaker and peaked at day 5, not 15.

This CDR3 comprises 13 residues. Trimming pared 5 bases from V and 4 bases from J, leaving 11 bases between. Per the germline V gene, CDR1 is ENHRY and CDR2 is SYGVKD. The J gene is TRBJ1-2, the V gene TRBV10-3; no clear D. The material was PBMCs, obtained 5 days after the yellow fever booster vaccination. The source of this sequence is a man aged 18-30 years who received the YFV17D yellow fever vaccine. CDR3 in amino acids: CAISPGLSYGYTF. CDR3 DNA: TGTGCCATCAGTCCAGGACTTAGCTATGGCTACACCTTC.